The TCR beta chain under discussion was sequenced for a study of T cells in Graves' hyperthyroidism and ophthalmopathy. Study-level background: The initial diagnosis was the point when peripheral blood was collected, ahead of any treatment. Study findings and constraints: Most thyroid clonotypes expanded above 0.001 were also detected in blood.

The authors deemed Graves' hyperthyroidism stable absent ophthalmopathy progression within 18 months. These patients, aged 18 to 65, had recently diagnosed hyperthyroidism lasting under 2 months. The CDR3 regions of TCR beta were amplified from RNA transcripts. The study used the HTBI primer set for a first-round RT-PCR of the TCR CDR3. MiXCR was run by TCRdb on the multiplex PCR reads, yielding one entry per CDR3 protein. The table lists some 760,000 distinct CDR3 sequences, less than 15% of them singletons. As to this clonotype: Its cognate antigen is unknown.

With 4 bases removed from V and 4 bases from J, the gap between germline ends came to 18 bases. This CDR3 region has 16 residues. Germline CDR1 and CDR2: LGHNA and YNFKEQ. Material for sequencing was blood. This chain uses TRBV4-2 with TRBJ2-3, with D perhaps TRBD2 (6 bases). This sequence originates from a woman between 18 and 29 years old with Graves' hyperthyroidism. The CDR3 DNA reads TGTGCCAGCAGCCTCGTGACTAGATCATCATCAGATACGCAGTATTTT. It is translated as CASSLVTRSSSDTQYF.